This T cell receptor (beta chain) was sequenced during a study of radiation and T cells in renal cell carcinoma. The CDR3 is 14 amino acids. Germline V gene data show CDR1 as MNHEY and CDR2 as SMNVEV (reference sequence). V lost 6 bases and J lost 6; bases outside the gene matches: 7. TCRdb keeps only in-frame clones here, not all; method: immunoSEQ multiplex PCR. The sample comprises 70,000 to 80,000 clones, 70% to 90% of which are singletons, and approximately 22% rests with the top ten. Regarding this clone: The target antigen is unknown.

Study observations and caveats: Without pretreatment biopsies, baseline tumor clonotype presence was undetermined. In blood, top tumor clones expanded by 2 weeks, shrinking by 4.

Stated time point: blood 2 weeks post-SBRT. Treatment meaning: 15 Gy SBRT to primary tumor, nephrectomy 4 weeks later. Blood was sampled at baseline, 2 weeks and 4 weeks after SBRT. This chain uses TRBV27 with TRBJ1-5; 8 nucleotides align to TRBD1. The source was blood, collected from a patient whose treatment included radiotherapy and nephrectomy. The sequence was obtained from a woman aged 50 to 65 with renal cell carcinoma. The chain's CDR3 is CASRQRQGSQPQHF. CDR3 in DNA: TGTGCCAGCAGACAAAGACAGGGGAGTCAGCCCCAGCATTTT.